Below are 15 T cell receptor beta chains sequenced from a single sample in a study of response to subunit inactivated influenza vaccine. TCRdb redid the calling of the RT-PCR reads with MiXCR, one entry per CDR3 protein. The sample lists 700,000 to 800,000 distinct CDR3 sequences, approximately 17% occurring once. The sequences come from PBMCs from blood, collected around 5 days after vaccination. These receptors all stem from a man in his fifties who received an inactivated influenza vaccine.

DNA of the CDR3: TGTGCCAGCAGTTCCTCCCCCGGGAGCTACGAGCAGTACTTC. It yields the protein CASSSSPGSYEQYF. The J gene is TRBJ2-7, the V gene TRBV28, with TRBD2 as a possible D gene (6 bases). The germline V and J ends were trimmed by 4 bases and 3 bases, with 13 bases remaining between them. The CDR3 covers 14 residues. Looked up from germline, CDR1 is MDHEN and CDR2 is SYDVKM.

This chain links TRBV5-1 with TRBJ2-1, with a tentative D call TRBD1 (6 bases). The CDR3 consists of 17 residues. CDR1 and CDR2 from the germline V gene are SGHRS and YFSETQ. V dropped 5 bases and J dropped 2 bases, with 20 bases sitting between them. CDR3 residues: CASRSGDGVSTYNEQFF. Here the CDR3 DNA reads TGCGCCAGCAGATCAGGGGACGGGGTTTCTACCTACAATGAGCAGTTCTTC.

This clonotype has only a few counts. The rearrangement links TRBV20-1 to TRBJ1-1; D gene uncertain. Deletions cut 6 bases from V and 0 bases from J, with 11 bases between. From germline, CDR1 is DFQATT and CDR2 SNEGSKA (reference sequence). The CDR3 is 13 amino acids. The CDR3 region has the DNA TGCAGTGCGACGACGAGCTTGAACACTGAAGCTTTCTTT. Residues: CSATTSLNTEAFF.

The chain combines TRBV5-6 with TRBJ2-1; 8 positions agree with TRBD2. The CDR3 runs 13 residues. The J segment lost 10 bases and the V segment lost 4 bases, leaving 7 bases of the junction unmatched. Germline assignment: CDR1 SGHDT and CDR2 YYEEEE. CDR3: CASSLAGGWEQFF. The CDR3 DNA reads TGTGCCAGCAGCCTGGCGGGGGGTTGGGAGCAGTTCTTC.

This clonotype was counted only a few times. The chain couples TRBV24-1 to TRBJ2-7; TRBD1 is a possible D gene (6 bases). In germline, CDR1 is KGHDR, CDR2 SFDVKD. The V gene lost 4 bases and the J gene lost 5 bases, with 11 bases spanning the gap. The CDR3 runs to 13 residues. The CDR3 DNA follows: TGTGCCACCAGTGACATGACAGGTGACGAGCAGTACTTC. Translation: CATSDMTGDEQYF.

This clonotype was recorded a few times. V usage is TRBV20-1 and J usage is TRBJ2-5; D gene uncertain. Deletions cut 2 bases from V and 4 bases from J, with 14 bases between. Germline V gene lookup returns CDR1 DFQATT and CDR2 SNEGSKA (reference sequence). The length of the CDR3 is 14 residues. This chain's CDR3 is CSARHSRPPETQYF. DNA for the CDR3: TGCAGTGCTAGACATAGCCGGCCCCCAGAGACCCAGTACTTC.

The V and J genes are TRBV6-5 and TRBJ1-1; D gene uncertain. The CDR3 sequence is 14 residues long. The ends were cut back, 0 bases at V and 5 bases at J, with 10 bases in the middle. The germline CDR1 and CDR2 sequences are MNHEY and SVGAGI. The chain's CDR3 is CASSYSVWETEAFF. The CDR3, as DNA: TGTGCCAGCAGTTACTCTGTCTGGGAGACTGAAGCTTTCTTT.

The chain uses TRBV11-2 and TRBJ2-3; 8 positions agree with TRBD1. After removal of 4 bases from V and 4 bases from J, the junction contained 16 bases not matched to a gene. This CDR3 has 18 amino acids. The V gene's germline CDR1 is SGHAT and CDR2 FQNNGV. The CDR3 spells CASSSPGAGGLVADTQYF. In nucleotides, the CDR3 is TGTGCCAGCAGCTCGCCCGGGGCAGGGGGCCTTGTAGCAGATACGCAGTATTTT.

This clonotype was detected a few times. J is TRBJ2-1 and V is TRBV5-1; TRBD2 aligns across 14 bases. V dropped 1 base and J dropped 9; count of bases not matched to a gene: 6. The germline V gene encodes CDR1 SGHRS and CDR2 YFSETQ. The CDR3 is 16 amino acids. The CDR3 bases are TGCGCCAGCAGCTTGCCCGGACTAGCGGGAGGCGGTGAGCAGTTCTTC. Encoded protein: CASSLPGLAGGGEQFF.

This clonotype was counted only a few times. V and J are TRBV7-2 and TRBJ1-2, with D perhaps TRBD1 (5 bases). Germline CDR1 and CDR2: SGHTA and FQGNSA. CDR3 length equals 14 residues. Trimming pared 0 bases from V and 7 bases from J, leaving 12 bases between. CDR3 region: CASSLAGTVLGYTF. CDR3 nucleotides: TGTGCCAGCAGCTTAGCCGGGACTGTCCTTGGCTACACCTTC.

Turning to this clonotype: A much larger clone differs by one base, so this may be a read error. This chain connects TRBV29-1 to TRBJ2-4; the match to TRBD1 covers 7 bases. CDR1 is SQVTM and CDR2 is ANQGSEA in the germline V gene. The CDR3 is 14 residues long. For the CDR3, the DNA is TGCAGCGTTTCACAGGGGTGGGCCAAAATCATTCAGTACTTC. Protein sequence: CSVSQGWAKIIQYF.

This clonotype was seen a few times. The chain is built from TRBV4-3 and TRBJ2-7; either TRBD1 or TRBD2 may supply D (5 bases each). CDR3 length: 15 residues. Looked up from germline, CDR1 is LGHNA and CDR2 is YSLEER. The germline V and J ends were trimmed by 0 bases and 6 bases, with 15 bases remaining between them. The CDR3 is CASSQDGTSFREQYF. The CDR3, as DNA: TGCGCCAGCAGCCAAGATGGGACCTCTTTTCGCGAGCAGTACTTC.

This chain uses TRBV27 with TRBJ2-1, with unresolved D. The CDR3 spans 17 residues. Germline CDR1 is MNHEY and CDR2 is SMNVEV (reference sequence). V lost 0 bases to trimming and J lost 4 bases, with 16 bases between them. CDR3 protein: CASSLSLPSESYNEQFF. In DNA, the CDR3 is TGTGCCAGCAGTTTATCGCTGCCCTCGGAATCTTACAATGAGCAGTTCTTC.

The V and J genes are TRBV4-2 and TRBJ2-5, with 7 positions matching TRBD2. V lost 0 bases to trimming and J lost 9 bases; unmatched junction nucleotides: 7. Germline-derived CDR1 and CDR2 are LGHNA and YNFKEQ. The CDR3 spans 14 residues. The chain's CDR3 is CASSQEASGGAQYF. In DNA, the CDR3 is TGTGCCAGCAGCCAAGAAGCTAGCGGAGGGGCCCAGTACTTC.

The CDR3: CASTPRRAGARYEQYF. The CDR3 DNA follows: TGTGCCAGCACCCCGAGACGGGCGGGAGCCCGCTACGAGCAGTACTTC. The chain links TRBV28 to TRBJ2-7, with TRBD2 identical over 7 bases. Germline loops: CDR1 MDHEN, CDR2 SYDVKM. The CDR3 sequence is 16 residues long. Trimming cost V 7 bases and J 3 bases; bases outside gene matches: 15.